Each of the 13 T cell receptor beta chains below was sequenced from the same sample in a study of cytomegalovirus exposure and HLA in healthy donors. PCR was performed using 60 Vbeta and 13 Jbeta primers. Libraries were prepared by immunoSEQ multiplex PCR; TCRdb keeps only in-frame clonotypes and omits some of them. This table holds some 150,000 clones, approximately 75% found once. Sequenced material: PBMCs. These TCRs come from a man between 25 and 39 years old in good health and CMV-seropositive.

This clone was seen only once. The CDR3 here is CASSPNRQSNTEAFF. In DNA form, the CDR3 reads TGTGCCAGCAGCCCTAATAGACAGTCAAACACTGAAGCTTTCTTT. The chain has TRBV5-4 and TRBJ1-1; weak D call: TRBD1 (5 bases). The CDR3 length is 15 residues. Germline CDR1 reads SGHNT; CDR2 reads YYREEE (reference sequence). Trimming removed 4 bases from V and 2 bases from J, with 15 bases in between.

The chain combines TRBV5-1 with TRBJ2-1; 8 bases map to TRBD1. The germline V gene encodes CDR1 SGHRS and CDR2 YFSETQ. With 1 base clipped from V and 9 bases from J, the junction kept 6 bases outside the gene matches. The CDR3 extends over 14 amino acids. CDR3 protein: CASSLKAGGSEQFF. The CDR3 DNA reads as TGCGCCAGCAGCTTGAAGGCAGGGGGCAGTGAGCAGTTCTTC.

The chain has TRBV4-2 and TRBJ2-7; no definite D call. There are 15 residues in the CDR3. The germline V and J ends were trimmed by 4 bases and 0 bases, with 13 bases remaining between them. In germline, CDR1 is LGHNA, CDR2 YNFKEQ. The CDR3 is CASSPLGESSYEQYF. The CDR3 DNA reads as TGTGCCAGCAGCCCCCTAGGCGAGAGCTCCTACGAGCAGTACTTC.

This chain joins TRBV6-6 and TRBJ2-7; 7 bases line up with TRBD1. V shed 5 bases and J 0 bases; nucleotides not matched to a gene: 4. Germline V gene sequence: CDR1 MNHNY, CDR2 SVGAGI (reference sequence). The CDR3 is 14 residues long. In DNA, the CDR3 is TGTGCCAGCAGTGTAGCAGGGGGCTCCTACGAGCAGTACTTC. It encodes CASSVAGGSYEQYF.

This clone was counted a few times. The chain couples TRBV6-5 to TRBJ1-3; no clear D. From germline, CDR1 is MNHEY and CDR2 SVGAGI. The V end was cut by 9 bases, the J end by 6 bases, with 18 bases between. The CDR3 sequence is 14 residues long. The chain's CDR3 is CARGSGALPNTIYF. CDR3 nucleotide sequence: TGTGCCAGGGGATCGGGAGCCCTTCCAAACACCATATATTTT.

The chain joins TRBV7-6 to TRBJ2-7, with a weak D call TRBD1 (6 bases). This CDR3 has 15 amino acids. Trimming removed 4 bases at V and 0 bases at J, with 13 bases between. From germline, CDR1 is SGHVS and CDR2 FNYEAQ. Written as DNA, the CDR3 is TGTGCCAGCAGCTCCGGGACACGATACTCCTACGAGCAGTACTTC. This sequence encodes CASSSGTRYSYEQYF.

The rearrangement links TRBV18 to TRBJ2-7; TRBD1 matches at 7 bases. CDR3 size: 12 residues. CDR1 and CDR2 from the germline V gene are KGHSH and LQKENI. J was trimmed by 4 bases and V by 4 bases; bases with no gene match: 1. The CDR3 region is CASSLDRYEQYF. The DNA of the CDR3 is TGTGCCAGCTCACTGGACAGGTACGAGCAGTACTTC. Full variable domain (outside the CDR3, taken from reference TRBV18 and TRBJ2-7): NAGVMQNPRHLVRRRGQEARLRCSPMKGHSHVYWYRQLPEEGLKFMVYLQKENIIDESGMPKERFSAEFPKEGPSILRIQQVVRGDSAAYFCASSLDRYEQYFGPGTRLTVT.

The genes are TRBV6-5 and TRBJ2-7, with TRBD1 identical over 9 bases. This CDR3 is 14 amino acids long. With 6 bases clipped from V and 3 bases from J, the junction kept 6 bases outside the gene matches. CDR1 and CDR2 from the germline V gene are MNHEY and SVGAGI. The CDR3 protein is CASSRGQGLYEQYF. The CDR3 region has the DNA TGTGCCAGCAGCCGAGGACAGGGGCTCTACGAGCAGTACTTC.

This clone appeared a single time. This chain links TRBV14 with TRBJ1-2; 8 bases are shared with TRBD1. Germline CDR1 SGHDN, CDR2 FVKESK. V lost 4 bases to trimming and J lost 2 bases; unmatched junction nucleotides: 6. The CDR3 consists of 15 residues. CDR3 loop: CASSPNTGGNYGYTF. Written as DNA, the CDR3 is TGTGCCAGCAGCCCAAACACAGGGGGGAACTATGGCTACACCTTC.

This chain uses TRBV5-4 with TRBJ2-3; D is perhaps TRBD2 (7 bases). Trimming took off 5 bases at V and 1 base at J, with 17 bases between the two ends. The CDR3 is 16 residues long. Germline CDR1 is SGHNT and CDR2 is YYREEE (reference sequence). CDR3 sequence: CASRQGGLFGTDTQYF. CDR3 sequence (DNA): TGTGCCAGCAGACAGGGAGGGTTATTTGGCACAGATACGCAGTATTTT.

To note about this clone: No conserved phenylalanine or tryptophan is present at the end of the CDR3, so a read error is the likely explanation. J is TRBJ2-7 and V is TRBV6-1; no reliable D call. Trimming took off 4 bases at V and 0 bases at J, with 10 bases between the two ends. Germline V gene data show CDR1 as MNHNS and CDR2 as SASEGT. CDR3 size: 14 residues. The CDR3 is CASSADSYSYEQYL. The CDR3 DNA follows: TGTGCCAGCAGTGCCGACTCGTACTCCTACGAGCAGTACCTC.

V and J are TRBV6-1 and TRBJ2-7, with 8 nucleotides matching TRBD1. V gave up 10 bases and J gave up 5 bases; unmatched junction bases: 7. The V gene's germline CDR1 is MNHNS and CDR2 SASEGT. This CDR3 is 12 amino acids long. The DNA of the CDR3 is TGTGCCAACATGGACAGGGACCACGAGCAGTACTTC. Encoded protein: CANMDRDHEQYF.

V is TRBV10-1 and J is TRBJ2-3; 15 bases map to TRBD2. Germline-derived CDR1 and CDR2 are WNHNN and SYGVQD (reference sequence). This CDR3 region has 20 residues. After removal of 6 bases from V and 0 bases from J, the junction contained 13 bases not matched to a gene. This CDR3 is CASSYCFTGTSGGSTDTQYF. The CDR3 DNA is TGCGCCAGCAGCTACTGTTTTACTGGGACTAGCGGGGGGAGCACAGATACGCAGTATTTT.